The clone carrying this TCR beta chain was seen only a few times. These data are taken from a study of blood T cell repertoires in COVID-19. Turning to the study itself: Acute-phase and convalescent COVID-19 samples originated in the United States, Italy and Spain. Sample material is recorded as cDNA or gDNA derived from T cells, B-cell-depleted T cells, or PBMCs.

Seattle's cohort entered during active infection and was followed longitudinally. The CDR3 extends over 13 amino acids. V was shortened by 5 bases and J by 6 bases, with 13 bases between the two germline ends. Germline V gives CDR1 SEHNR, CDR2 FQNEAQ (reference sequence). Profiled with immunoSEQ multiplex PCR; TCRdb holds only in-frame clones, not every one. Altogether roughly 190,000 clones are present, 81% being singletons, with the ten largest covering about 11%. This chain connects TRBV7-9 to TRBJ1-2; possible D gene TRBD1, 5 bases. The sequence came from a middle-aged woman with COVID-19, enrolled during active disease. Sequencing was done on a sample of peripheral blood. CDR3 protein: CASSHTQGNGYTF. Written as DNA, the CDR3 is TGTGCCAGCAGCCACACGCAGGGTAATGGCTACACCTTC.